These 30 T cell receptor beta chains originate from one sample sequenced in a study of radiotherapy plus CTLA-4 blockade in lung cancer. TCRdb keeps only in-frame clones here, not all; method: immunoSEQ multiplex PCR. The sample has some 100,000 clones; 65% to 85% are singletons. The sequencing used peripheral blood, collected from a patient treated with radiotherapy plus ipilimumab. These TCRs come from a human donor with non-small cell lung cancer who had a partial response to radiotherapy plus ipilimumab.

This chain connects TRBV6-1 to TRBJ2-6, with 7 bases matching TRBD1. The ends lost 4 bases at V and 5 bases at J; junction bases unmatched: 14. The CDR3 has 18 residues. CDR1 is MNHNS, CDR2 SASEGT, per germline. The CDR3 nucleotides read TGTGCCAGCAGTGCCGCCGGGACAGTCCTCGGGAGGGCCAACGTCCTGACTTTC. It yields the protein CASSAAGTVLGRANVLTF.

A few counts support this clone. At the DNA level, this CDR3 is encoded by other sequences in the same sample as well. The V call is TRBV15, the J call TRBJ1-5; D remains unclear. There are 14 residues in the CDR3. CDR1 and CDR2 (germline): LNHNV, YYDKDF (reference sequence). With 1 base removed from V and 1 base from J, the gap between germline ends came to 5 bases. The DNA of the CDR3 is TGTGCCACCAGCAGAGCGGGAAGCAATCAGCCCCAGCATTTT. This gives the protein CATSRAGSNQPQHF. Supplemented by reference TRBV15 and TRBJ1-5, the full variable domain reads DAMVIQNPRYQVTQFGKPVTLSCSQTLNHNVMYWYQQKSSQAPKLLFHYYDKDFNNEADTPDNFQSRRPNTSFCFLDIRSPGLGDTAMYLCATSRAGSNQPQHFGDGTRLSIL.

The genes are TRBV9 and TRBJ2-2; 7 bases agree with TRBD1. After removal of 4 bases from V and 3 bases from J, the junction contained 0 bases not matched to a gene. CDR1 and CDR2 from the germline V gene are SGDLS and YYNGEE. This CDR3 has 13 residues. Written as DNA, the CDR3 is TGTGCCAGCAGCCAGGGGGACACCGGGGAGCTGTTTTTT. It yields the protein CASSQGDTGELFF.

This rearrangement joins TRBV6-1 to TRBJ1-2, with D perhaps matching TRBD1 (6 bases). Trimming removed 8 bases from V and 5 bases from J, with 18 bases in between. The CDR3 extends over 14 amino acids. The germline gives CDR1 MNHNS, CDR2 SASEGT. The CDR3 region has the DNA TGTGCCAGCGAGAACTACGACAGGTCTTATGGCTACACCTTC. This gives the protein CASENYDRSYGYTF.

This clone showed up just once. The V gene is TRBV19, the J gene TRBJ2-2; D is perhaps TRBD1 (6 bases). The CDR3 is made up of 15 amino acids. CDR1 and CDR2 from the germline V gene are LNHDA and SQIVND (reference sequence). V was cut by 6 bases and J by 1 base, with 12 bases left in between. CDR3 nucleotides: TGTGCCAGTAGCCTACCACAGGGGAACACCGGGGAGCTGTTTTTT. Its translation: CASSLPQGNTGELFF.

As concerns this clone: Other DNA sequences of this sample code for an identical CDR3. This chain links TRBV27 with TRBJ2-1; D is uncertain. The length of the CDR3 is 15 residues. Germline CDR1 and CDR2: MNHEY and SMNVEV (reference sequence). Trimming pared 2 bases from V and 0 bases from J, leaving 8 bases between. CDR3 sequence: CASSLAGSSYNEQFF. CDR3 DNA: TGTGCCAGCAGTTTAGCAGGAAGCTCCTACAATGAGCAGTTCTTC.

The chain employs TRBV4-2 and TRBJ1-3; 8 bases agree with TRBD1. With V trimmed by 4 bases and J by 0 bases, 11 bases remained unmatched. The germline V gene encodes CDR1 LGHNA and CDR2 YNFKEQ. CDR3 length: 18 amino acids. CDR3 in amino acids: CASSLNPDRASSGNTIYF. CDR3 in DNA: TGTGCCAGCAGCCTGAACCCGGACAGGGCGAGCTCTGGAAACACCATATATTTT.

The rearrangement links TRBV6-5 to TRBJ1-1, with a possible D match to TRBD1 (6 bases). The CDR3 consists of 11 residues. CDR1 MNHEY and CDR2 SVGAGI come from the germline V gene. Trimming pared 6 bases from V and 8 bases from J, leaving 10 bases between. CDR3 residues: CASRRDREAFF. Written as DNA, the CDR3 is TGTGCCAGCAGGAGAGACAGGGAAGCTTTCTTT.

The chain recombines TRBV5-1 with TRBJ1-1, with D possibly matching TRBD1 (5 bases). Germline lookup yields CDR1 SGHRS and CDR2 YFSETQ. The length of the CDR3 is 13 residues. V lost 7 bases and J 1 base, leaving 11 bases between the germline ends. CDR3 residues: CASATQGNTEAFF. For the CDR3, the DNA is TGCGCCAGCGCCACCCAGGGGAACACTGAAGCTTTCTTT. The variable domain in full, completed from reference TRBV5-1 and TRBJ1-1, reads KAGVTQTPRYLIKTRGQQVTLSCSPISGHRSVSWYQQTPGQGLQFLFEYFSETQRNKGNFPGRFSGRQFSNSRSEMNVSTLELGDSALYLCASATQGNTEAFFGQGTRLTVV.

The V and J genes are TRBV6-1 and TRBJ2-3, with 7 bases that match TRBD1. The CDR3 consists of 14 residues. V shed 4 bases, J shed 3 bases, and the junction held 4 bases outside the gene matches. Germline CDR1 reads MNHNS; CDR2 reads SASEGT. Here the CDR3 DNA reads TGTGCCAGCAGTGGCCCGACAGGGACAGATACGCAGTATTTT. This gives the protein CASSGPTGTDTQYF.

The chain recombines TRBV6-6 with TRBJ2-5; a weak D match, TRBD1 (6 bases). V dropped 0 bases and J dropped 13 bases, with 12 bases sitting between them. This CDR3 is 12 amino acids long. Germline loops: CDR1 MNHNY, CDR2 SVGAGI (reference sequence). As DNA, the CDR3 is TGTGCCAGCAGTTACTCGAGCACAGGGACGTACTTC. As protein: CASSYSSTGTYF.

J is TRBJ1-2 and V is TRBV2; tentative D call: TRBD1 (5 bases). The CDR3 has 15 residues. V lost 4 bases and J 7 bases, leaving 19 bases between the germline ends. Germline-derived CDR1 and CDR2 are SNHLY and FYNNEI. CDR3 amino acids: CASSVQTVKMSGYTF. The CDR3 region has the DNA TGTGCCAGCAGTGTACAGACAGTTAAAATGAGTGGCTACACCTTC.

This clone was seen only a few times. The chain couples TRBV5-5 to TRBJ1-4; maybe TRBD1 (5 bases). Trimming removed 4 bases at V and 1 base at J, with 14 bases between. Germline CDR1 and CDR2: SGHKS and YYEKEE (reference sequence). CDR3 length equals 16 residues. The CDR3 here is CASSPDGGGTNEKLFF. The DNA of the CDR3 is TGTGCCAGCAGCCCGGACGGGGGTGGAACTAATGAAAAACTGTTTTTT.

The CDR3 sequence is CASRRSAIVEQFF. The CDR3, as DNA: TGTGCCAGTCGTCGGTCTGCAATAGTTGAGCAGTTCTTC. The chain is built from TRBV6-5 and TRBJ2-1; D not resolved. The CDR3 is made up of 13 amino acids. CDR1 is MNHEY and CDR2 is SVGAGI in the germline V gene. V was trimmed by 9 bases and J by 9 bases, leaving 18 bases between them.

The chain has TRBV18 and TRBJ2-6; D may be TRBD1 (6 bases). CDR3 size: 16 residues. CDR1 is KGHSH and CDR2 is LQKENI in the germline V gene. V was shortened by 2 bases and J by 7 bases, with 15 bases between the two germline ends. CDR3 sequence: CASSPNQQGGANVLTF. The CDR3 DNA reads as TGTGCCAGCTCACCAAATCAACAGGGTGGCGCCAACGTCCTGACTTTC.

The chain combines TRBV19 with TRBJ1-4, with TRBD1 matching over 8 bases. After removal of 5 bases from V and 7 bases from J, the junction contained 9 bases not matched to a gene. This CDR3 is built from 15 residues. Germline-derived CDR1 and CDR2 are LNHDA and SQIVND (reference sequence). CDR3 coding DNA: TGTGCCAGTAGTGCCCGGACAGGGAGGACTGAAAAACTGTTTTTT. The encoded protein is CASSARTGRTEKLFF.

The genes are TRBV29-1 and TRBJ2-5; D may be TRBD1 (6 bases). CDR3 length equals 15 residues. Trimming shortened V by 6 bases and J by 5 bases, and 22 bases separated the two germline ends. The germline V gene encodes CDR1 SQVTM and CDR2 ANQGSEA. CDR3 sequence (DNA): TGCAGCGTCCCCCTCTGGAGTCACAGGGCTGAGACCCAGTACTTC. It translates to CSVPLWSHRAETQYF.

V usage is TRBV5-1 and J usage is TRBJ2-1; TRBD1 matches at 9 bases. The junction had 13 bases not matched to a gene; V was cut back by 4 bases and J by 5 bases. Germline V CDR1 and CDR2: SGHRS, YFSETQ. The length of the CDR3 is 17 residues. The CDR3 nucleotides read TGCGCCAGCAGCACCAGAATCGGGACAGGGAGTCACAATGAGCAGTTCTTC. This translates into CASSTRIGTGSHNEQFF. Looking up the rest from reference TRBV5-1 and TRBJ2-1 gives the full variable domain: KAGVTQTPRYLIKTRGQQVTLSCSPISGHRSVSWYQQTPGQGLQFLFEYFSETQRNKGNFPGRFSGRQFSNSRSEMNVSTLELGDSALYLCASSTRIGTGSHNEQFFGPGTRLTVL.

This chain connects TRBV5-4 to TRBJ2-3, with unresolved D. The germline V and J ends were trimmed by 3 bases and 0 bases, with 2 bases remaining between them. Germline V gene sequence: CDR1 SGHNT, CDR2 YYREEE (reference sequence). The length of the CDR3 is 12 residues. CDR3 bases: TGTGCCAGCAGCTCTAGCACAGATACGCAGTATTTT. Its translation is CASSSSTDTQYF.

This chain connects TRBV6-1 to TRBJ2-2, with 11 bases matching TRBD2. The germline CDR1 and CDR2 sequences are MNHNS and SASEGT. This CDR3 comprises 15 residues. The V and J ends lost 6 bases and 6 bases, in that order; junction bases with no gene match: 6. CDR3: CASRTTSGSAGELFF. DNA for the CDR3: TGTGCCAGCAGGACAACTAGCGGGAGCGCCGGGGAGCTGTTTTTT.

Only one count was recorded for this clone. The rearrangement joins TRBV4-3 to TRBJ2-4, with 7 bases identical to TRBD2. V dropped 0 bases and J dropped 7; count of bases not matched to a gene: 9. This CDR3 is 16 amino acids long. The germline gives CDR1 LGHNA, CDR2 YSLEER. CDR3 sequence reads: CASSQDYSGWRNIQYF. The CDR3 nucleotides are TGCGCCAGCAGCCAAGATTATAGCGGGTGGCGGAACATTCAGTACTTC.

The gene calls are TRBV10-2 and TRBJ2-7; 14 positions match TRBD2. The CDR3 has 15 residues. CDR1 and CDR2 from the germline V gene are WSHSY and SAAADI. The V segment lost 4 bases and the J segment 7 bases; nucleotides outside the gene matches: 6. The CDR3 sequence: CASSGLAGGPGEQYF. DNA of the CDR3: TGCGCCAGCAGTGGACTAGCGGGAGGGCCGGGGGAGCAGTACTTC.

This clone appeared once. This chain connects TRBV27 to TRBJ1-1; D not resolved. The CDR3 is 13 amino acids. CDR1 is MNHEY, CDR2 SMNVEV, per germline (reference sequence). Trimming removed 4 bases from V and 2 bases from J, with 8 bases in between. The CDR3 sequence is CASSSHSNTEAFF. The CDR3 coding sequence is TGTGCCAGCAGTTCTCACAGTAACACTGAAGCTTTCTTT.

The V call is TRBV7-9, the J call TRBJ1-1, with D maybe TRBD1 (5 bases). V was cut by 10 bases and J by 6 bases, with 15 bases left in between. CDR1 and CDR2 from the germline V gene are SEHNR and FQNEAQ (reference sequence). The CDR3 is made up of 12 amino acids. DNA for the CDR3: TGTGCCACCTCCAGGGAGGTGGCTGAAGCTTTCTTT. Translated: CATSREVAEAFF.

The V and J genes are TRBV29-1 and TRBJ1-1, with D perhaps TRBD1 (5 bases). CDR1 is SQVTM, CDR2 ANQGSEA, per germline. V lost 3 bases to trimming and J lost 1 base, with 9 bases between them. This CDR3 has 13 residues. Here the CDR3 DNA reads TGCAGCGTTGACCCTCAGGGGAACACTGAAGCTTTCTTT. Its protein is CSVDPQGNTEAFF.

The V gene is TRBV4-3, the J gene TRBJ2-1; TRBD2 matches at 9 bases. The J segment lost 4 bases and the V segment lost 0 bases, leaving 1 base of the junction unmatched. Germline CDR1 and CDR2: LGHNA and YSLEER. This CDR3 contains 15 residues. CDR3 residues: CASSQELAGYNEQFF. The CDR3 region has the DNA TGCGCCAGCAGCCAAGAGCTAGCGGGGTACAATGAGCAGTTCTTC.

This chain uses TRBV5-4 with TRBJ1-1; possible D gene TRBD1, 6 bases. There are 15 residues in the CDR3. Germline V CDR1 and CDR2: SGHNT, YYREEE (reference sequence). V was trimmed by 4 bases and J by 7 bases, leaving 20 bases between them. DNA for the CDR3: TGTGCCAGCAGCAGTGGGACACGGGCTTTCCTTGAAGCTTTCTTT. This gives the protein CASSSGTRAFLEAFF.

The rearrangement uses TRBV4-3 and TRBJ2-1, with a weak D call TRBD1 (6 bases). This CDR3 has 14 amino acids. Trimming stripped 0 bases from V and 7 bases from J, with 10 bases between. CDR1 is LGHNA, CDR2 YSLEER, per germline. As DNA, the CDR3 is TGCGCCAGCAGCCAAGAACAGGGTCGTAATGAGCAGTTCTTC. It yields the protein CASSQEQGRNEQFF.

This clone has a single count. The chain recombines TRBV2 with TRBJ2-7; a possible D gene is TRBD2 (6 bases). From germline, CDR1 is SNHLY and CDR2 FYNNEI. This CDR3 comprises 15 residues. V was shortened by 3 bases and J by 6 bases, with 18 bases between the two germline ends. CDR3 region: CASSDVGRDRVEQYV. The CDR3 DNA reads as TGTGCCAGCAGTGACGTCGGGCGGGATCGGGTCGAGCAGTACGTC.

The chain employs TRBV19 and TRBJ2-3; 9 nucleotides agree with TRBD1. Germline trimming cut 0 bases from V and 4 bases from J; bases unmatched to any gene: 14. The germline gives CDR1 LNHDA, CDR2 SQIVND (reference sequence). The length of the CDR3 is 19 residues. CDR3 sequence reads: CASSIDLFGTGKGADTQYF. The CDR3 DNA is TGTGCCAGTAGTATAGATCTATTCGGGACAGGGAAAGGTGCAGATACGCAGTATTTT.